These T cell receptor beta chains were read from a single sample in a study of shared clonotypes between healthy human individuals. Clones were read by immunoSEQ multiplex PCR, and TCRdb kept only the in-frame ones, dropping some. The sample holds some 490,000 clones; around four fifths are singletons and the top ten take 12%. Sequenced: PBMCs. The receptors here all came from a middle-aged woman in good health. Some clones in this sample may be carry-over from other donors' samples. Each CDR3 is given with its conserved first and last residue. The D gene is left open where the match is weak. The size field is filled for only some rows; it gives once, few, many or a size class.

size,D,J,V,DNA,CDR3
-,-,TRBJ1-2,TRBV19,TGTGCCAGTAGGGCCCCTTCCGGGGAGCGGGGCCTCTACACCTTC,CASRAPSGERGLYTF
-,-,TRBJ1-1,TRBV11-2,TGTGCCAGCAGCTTAGAACGGAACACTGAAGCTTTCTTT,CASSLERNTEAFF
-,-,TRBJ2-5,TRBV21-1,TGTGCCAGCAGCAAACTTGCGGAGCCCCAAGAGACCCAGTACTTC,CASSKLAEPQETQYF
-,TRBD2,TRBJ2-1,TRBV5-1,TGCGCCAGCAGCCCAAGCGGGAGGAACACCAATGAGCAGTTCTTC,CASSPSGRNTNEQFF
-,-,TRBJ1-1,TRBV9,TGTGCCAGCAGCGCATCGGGGGCCCGTGCTGAAGCTTTCTTT,CASSASGARAEAFF
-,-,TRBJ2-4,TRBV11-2,TGTGCCAGCAGCTTAGGTCCGGGACTAAACATTCAGTACTTC,CASSLGPGLNIQYF
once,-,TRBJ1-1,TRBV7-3,TGTGCCAGCAGGCAAGAGGCGGGTATGAACACTGAAGCTTTCTTT,CASRQEAGMNTEAFF
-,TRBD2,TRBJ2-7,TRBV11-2,TGTGCCAGCAGCGTCACTAGCGGGAGCCCCTACGAGCAGTACTTC,CASSVTSGSPYEQYF
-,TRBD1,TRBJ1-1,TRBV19,TGTGCCAGTAGTATGGGACAGGTCGAAGCTTTCTTT,CASSMGQVEAFF
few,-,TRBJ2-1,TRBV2,TGTGCCAGCAGAGTGGGACTGGCGGGTCACTACAATGAGCAGTTCTTC,CASRVGLAGHYNEQFF
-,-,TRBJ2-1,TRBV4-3,TGCGCCAGCAGCCAAGTTTGGGGTGGCAATGAGCAGTTCTTC,CASSQVWGGNEQFF
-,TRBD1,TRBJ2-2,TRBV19,TGTGCCAGTAGTGACAGGGGTTATAGCCCCGGGGAGCTGTTTTTT,CASSDRGYSPGELFF
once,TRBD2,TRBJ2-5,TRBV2,TGTGCCAGCAGTGGGCGGGAGGGCCCCGAGACCCAGTACTTC,CASSGREGPETQYF
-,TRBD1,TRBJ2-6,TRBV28,TGTGCCAGCACCGAGGGGGCCACTGGGGCCAACGTCCTGACTTTC,CASTEGATGANVLTF
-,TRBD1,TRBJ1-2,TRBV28,TGTGCCAGCAGACTAAACAGGGGACGGGGCTACACCTTC,CASRLNRGRGYTF
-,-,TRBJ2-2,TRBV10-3,TGTGCCATCAGTGAGGGAATTGGGGGGAACACCGGGGAGCTGTTTTTT,CAISEGIGGNTGELFF
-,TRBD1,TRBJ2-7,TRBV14,TGTGCCAGCAGCCCCGGACAGGGGGCCTACGAGCAGTACTTC,CASSPGQGAYEQYF
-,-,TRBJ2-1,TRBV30,TGTGCCTGGAGTGAGGCGGTATACAATGAGCAGTTCTTC,CAWSEAVYNEQFF
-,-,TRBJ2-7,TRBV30,TGTGCCTGGAGTAGGCGGCAGCTCGGGGTTGAGTACTTC,CAWSRRQLGVEYF
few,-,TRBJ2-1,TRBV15,TGTGCCACCAGCAGAGGAAACTTTGAGCAGTTCTTC,CATSRGNFEQFF
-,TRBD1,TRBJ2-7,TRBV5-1,TGCGCCAGCAGCTTACAGGGGGCAATCTACGAGCAGTACTTC,CASSLQGAIYEQYF
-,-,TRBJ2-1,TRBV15,TGTGCCACCAGCAGAGCCCCGGGACACCCCTCCTACAATGAGCAGTTCTTC,CATSRAPGHPSYNEQFF
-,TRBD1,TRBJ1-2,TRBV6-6,TGTGCCAGCAGTTACGGACAGGGGTTCGGCTATGGCTACACCTTC,CASSYGQGFGYGYTF
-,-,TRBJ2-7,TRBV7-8,TGTGCCAGCAGCGTCGGTGGTTCGGGGGAGCAGTACTTC,CASSVGGSGEQYF
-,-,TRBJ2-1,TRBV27,TGTGCCAGCAGTTTACGTGTCGGGGCTGGTTGGCGGACCTCCTACAATGAGCAGTTCTTC,CASSLRVGAGWRTSYNEQFF
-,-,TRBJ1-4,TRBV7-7,TGTGCTAGCAGCCGGGACATAAATGAAAAACTGTTTTTT,CASSRDINEKLFF
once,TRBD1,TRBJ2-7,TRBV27,TGTGCCAGCAGTCCGACAGGGTACGAGCAGTACTTC,CASSPTGYEQYF
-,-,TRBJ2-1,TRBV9,TGTGCCAGCAGCGGGGGAGGTTGGAATGAGCAGTTCTTC,CASSGGGWNEQFF
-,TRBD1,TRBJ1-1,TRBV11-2,TGTGCCAGCAGCTCCGTGACAGGGAGTGACACTGAAGCTTTCTTT,CASSSVTGSDTEAFF
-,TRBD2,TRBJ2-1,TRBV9,TGTGCCAGCAGCTCTACTAGCGGGACTTACAATGAGCAGTTCTTC,CASSSTSGTYNEQFF
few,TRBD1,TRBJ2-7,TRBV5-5,TGTGCCAGCAGCCTGACAGGGGACTACGAGCAGTACTTC,CASSLTGDYEQYF
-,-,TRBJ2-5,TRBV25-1,TGTGCCAGCAGTACCGGTCGGGGGGAGACCCAGTACTTC,CASSTGRGETQYF
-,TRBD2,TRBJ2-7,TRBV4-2,TGTGCCAGCAGCCCTAGCGGGAGACCGACCTACGAGCAGTACTTC,CASSPSGRPTYEQYF
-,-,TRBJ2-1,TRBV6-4,TGTGCCAGCAGTCCGACTAGAGACTCTTACAATGAGCAGTTCTTC,CASSPTRDSYNEQFF
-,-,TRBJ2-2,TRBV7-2,TGTGCCAGCAGCTTAGCGGGAGCTGGGGGGGAGCTGTTTTTT,CASSLAGAGGELFF
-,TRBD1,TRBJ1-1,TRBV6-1,TGTGCCAGCAGTGGATCGATAGGGGGCGACGGGAACACTGAAGCTTTCTTT,CASSGSIGGDGNTEAFF
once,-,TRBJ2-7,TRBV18,TGTGCCAGCTCACCGACAGAGGGCGGCTACGAGCAGTACTTC,CASSPTEGGYEQYF
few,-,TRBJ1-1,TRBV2,TGTGCCAGCAGGCCCCAGGGGCTGAACACTGAAGCTTTCTTT,CASRPQGLNTEAFF
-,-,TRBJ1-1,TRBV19,TGTGCCAGTAGTATGGACAGTTTCACCGCTCGAACTGAAGCTTTCTTT,CASSMDSFTARTEAFF
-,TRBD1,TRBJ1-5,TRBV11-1,TGTGCCAGCAGCCTCGGGACAGGGGGAAATCAGCCCCAGCATTTT,CASSLGTGGNQPQHF
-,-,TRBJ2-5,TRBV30,TGTGCCTGGAGTGTACTTCGACTGCAAGAGACCCAGTACTTC,CAWSVLRLQETQYF